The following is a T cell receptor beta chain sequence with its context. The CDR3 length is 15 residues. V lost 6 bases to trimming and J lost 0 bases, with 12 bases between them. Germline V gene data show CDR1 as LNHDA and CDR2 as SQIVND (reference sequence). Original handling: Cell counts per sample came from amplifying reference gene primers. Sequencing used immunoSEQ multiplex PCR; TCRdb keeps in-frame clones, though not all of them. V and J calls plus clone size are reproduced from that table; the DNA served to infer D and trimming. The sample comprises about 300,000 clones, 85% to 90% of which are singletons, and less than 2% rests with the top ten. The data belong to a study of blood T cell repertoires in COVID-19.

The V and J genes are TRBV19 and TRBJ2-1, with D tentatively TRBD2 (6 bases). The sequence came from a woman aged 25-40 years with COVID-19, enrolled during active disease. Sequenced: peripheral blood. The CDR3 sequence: CASRDGGDSYNEQFF. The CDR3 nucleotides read TGTGCCAGTAGGGACGGGGGTGACTCCTACAATGAGCAGTTCTTC.